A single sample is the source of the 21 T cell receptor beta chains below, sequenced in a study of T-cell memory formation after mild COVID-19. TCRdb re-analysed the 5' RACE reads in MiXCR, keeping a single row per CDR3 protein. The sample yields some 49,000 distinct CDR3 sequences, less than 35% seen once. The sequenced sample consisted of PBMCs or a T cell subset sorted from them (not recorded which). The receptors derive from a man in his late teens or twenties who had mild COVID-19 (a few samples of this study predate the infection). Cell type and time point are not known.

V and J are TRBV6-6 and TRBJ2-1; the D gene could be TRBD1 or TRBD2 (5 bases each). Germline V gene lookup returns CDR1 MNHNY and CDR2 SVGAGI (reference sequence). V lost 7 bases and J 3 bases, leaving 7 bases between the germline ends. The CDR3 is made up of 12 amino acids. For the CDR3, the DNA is TGTGCCAGCACAGGGAGCTACAATGAGCAGTTCTTC. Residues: CASTGSYNEQFF.

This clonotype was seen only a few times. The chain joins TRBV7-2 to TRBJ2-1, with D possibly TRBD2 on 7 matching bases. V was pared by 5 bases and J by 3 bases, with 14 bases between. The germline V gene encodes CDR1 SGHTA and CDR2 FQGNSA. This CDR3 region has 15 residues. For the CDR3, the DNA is TGTGCCAGCAGCCCAACCGGGGGGCGCTACAATGAGCAGTTCTTC. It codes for CASSPTGGRYNEQFF.

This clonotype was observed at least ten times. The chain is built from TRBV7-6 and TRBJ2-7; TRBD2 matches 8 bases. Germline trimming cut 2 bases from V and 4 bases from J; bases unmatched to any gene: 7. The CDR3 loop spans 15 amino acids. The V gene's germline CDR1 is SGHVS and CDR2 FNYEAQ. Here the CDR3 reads CASSLSGGGQYEQYF. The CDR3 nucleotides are TGTGCCAGCAGCTTATCCGGCGGGGGGCAGTACGAGCAGTACTTC. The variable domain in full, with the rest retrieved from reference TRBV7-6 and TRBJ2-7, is GAGVSQSPRYKVTKRGQDVALRCDPISGHVSLYWYRQALGQGPEFLTYFNYEAQQDKSGLPNDRFSAERPEGSISTLTIQRTEQRDSAMYRCASSLSGGGQYEQYFGPGTRLTVT.

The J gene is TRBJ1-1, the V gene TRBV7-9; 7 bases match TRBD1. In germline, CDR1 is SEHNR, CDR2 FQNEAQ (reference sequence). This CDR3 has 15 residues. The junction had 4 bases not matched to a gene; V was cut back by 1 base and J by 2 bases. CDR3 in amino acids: CASSLGDRDNTEAFF. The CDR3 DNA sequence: TGTGCCAGCAGCTTAGGGGACAGAGACAACACTGAAGCTTTCTTT.

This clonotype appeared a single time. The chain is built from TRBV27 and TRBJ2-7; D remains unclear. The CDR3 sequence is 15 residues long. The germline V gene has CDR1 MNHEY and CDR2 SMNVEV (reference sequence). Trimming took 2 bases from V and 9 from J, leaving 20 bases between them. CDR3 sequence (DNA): TGTGCCAGCAGTTTAAAATCCCTGGCGGCATCGAGGCAGTACTTC. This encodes CASSLKSLAASRQYF.

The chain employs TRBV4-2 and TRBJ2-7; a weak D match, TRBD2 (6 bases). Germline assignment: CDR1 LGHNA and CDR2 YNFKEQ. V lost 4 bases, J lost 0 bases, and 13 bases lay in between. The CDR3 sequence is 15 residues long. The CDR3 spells CASSPRDGSSYEQYF. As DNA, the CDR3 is TGTGCCAGCAGCCCCCGGGACGGGAGCTCCTACGAGCAGTACTTC.

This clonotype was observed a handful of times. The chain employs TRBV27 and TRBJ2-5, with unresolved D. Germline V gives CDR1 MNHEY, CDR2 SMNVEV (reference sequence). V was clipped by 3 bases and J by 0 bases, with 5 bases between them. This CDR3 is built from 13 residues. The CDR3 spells CASSFLDQETQYF. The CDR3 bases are TGTGCCAGCAGTTTCCTAGACCAAGAGACCCAGTACTTC.

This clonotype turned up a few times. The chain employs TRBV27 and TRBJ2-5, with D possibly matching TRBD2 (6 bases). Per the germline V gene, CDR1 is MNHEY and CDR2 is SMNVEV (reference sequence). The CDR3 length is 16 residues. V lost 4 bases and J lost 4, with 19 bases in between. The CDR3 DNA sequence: TGTGCCAGCAGTTCCCGGATTCTCCCCGGGGGAGAGACCCAGTACTTC. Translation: CASSSRILPGGETQYF.

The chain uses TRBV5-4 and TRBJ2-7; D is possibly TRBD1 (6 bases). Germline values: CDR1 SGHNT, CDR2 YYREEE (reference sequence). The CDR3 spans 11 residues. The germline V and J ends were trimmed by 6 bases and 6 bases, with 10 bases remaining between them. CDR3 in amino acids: CASTLGGEQYF. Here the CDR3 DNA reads TGTGCCAGCACCCTAGGGGGCGAGCAGTACTTC.

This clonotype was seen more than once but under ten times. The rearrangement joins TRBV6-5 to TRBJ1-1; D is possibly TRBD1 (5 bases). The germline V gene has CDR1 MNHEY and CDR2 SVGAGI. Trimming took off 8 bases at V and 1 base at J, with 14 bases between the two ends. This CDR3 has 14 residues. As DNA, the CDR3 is TGTGCCAGCGGCCTGGGACGGAGGAACACTGAAGCTTTCTTT. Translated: CASGLGRRNTEAFF.

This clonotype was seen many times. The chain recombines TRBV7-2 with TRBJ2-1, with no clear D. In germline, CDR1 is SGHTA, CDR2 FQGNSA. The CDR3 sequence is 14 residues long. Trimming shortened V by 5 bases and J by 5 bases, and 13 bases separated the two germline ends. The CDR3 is CASSPSRPHNEQFF. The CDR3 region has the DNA TGTGCCAGCAGCCCTAGTCGCCCTCACAATGAGCAGTTCTTC.

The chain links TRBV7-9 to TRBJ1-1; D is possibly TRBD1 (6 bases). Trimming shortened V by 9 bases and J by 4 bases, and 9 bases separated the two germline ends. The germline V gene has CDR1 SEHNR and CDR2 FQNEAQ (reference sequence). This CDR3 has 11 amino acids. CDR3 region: CASFRGTEAFF. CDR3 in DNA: TGTGCCAGTTTCAGGGGCACTGAAGCTTTCTTT.

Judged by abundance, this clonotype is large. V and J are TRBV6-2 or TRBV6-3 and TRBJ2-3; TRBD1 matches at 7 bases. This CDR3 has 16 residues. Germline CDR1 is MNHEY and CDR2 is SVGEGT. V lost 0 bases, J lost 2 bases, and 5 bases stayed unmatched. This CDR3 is CASSYSMDRHTDTQYF. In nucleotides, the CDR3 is TGTGCCAGCAGTTACTCGATGGACAGGCACACAGATACGCAGTATTTT.

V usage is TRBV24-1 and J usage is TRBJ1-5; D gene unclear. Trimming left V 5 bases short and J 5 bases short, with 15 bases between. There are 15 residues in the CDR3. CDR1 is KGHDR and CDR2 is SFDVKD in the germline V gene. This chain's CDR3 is CATSAGNSRYQPQHF. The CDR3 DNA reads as TGTGCCACCAGTGCAGGTAACAGCAGGTATCAGCCCCAGCATTTT.

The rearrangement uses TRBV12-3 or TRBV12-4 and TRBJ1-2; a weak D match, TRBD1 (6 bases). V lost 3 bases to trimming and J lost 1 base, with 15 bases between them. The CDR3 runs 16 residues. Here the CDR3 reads CASSLIGTPLNYGYTF. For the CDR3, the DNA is TGTGCCAGCAGTTTGATAGGGACACCCCTTAACTATGGCTACACCTTC.

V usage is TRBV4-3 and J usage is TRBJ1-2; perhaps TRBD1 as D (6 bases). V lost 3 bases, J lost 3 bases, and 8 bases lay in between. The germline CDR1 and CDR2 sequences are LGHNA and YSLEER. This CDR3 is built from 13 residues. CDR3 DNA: TGCGCCAGCAGCCACGGACAGTACTATGGCTACACCTTC. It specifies CASSHGQYYGYTF.

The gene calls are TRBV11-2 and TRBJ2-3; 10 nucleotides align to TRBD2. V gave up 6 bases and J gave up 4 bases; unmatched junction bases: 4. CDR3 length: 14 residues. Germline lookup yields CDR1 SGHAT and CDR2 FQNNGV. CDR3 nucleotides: TGTGCCAGCAGGAGCGGGGGGGCGGCAGATACGCAGTATTTT. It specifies CASRSGGAADTQYF.

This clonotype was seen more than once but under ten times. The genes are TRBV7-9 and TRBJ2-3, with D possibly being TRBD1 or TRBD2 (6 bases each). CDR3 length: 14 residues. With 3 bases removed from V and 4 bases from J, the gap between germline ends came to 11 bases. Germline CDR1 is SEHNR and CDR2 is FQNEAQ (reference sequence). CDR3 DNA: TGTGCCAGCAGCTTTGTTAGGGGGGCAGATACGCAGTATTTT. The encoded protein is CASSFVRGADTQYF.

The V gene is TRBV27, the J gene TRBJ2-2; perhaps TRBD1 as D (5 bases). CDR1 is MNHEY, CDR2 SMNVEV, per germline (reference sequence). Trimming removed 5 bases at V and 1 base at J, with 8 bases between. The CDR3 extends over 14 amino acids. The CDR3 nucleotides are TGTGCCAGCAGTGAAGACAGGAACACCGGGGAGCTGTTTTTT. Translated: CASSEDRNTGELFF.

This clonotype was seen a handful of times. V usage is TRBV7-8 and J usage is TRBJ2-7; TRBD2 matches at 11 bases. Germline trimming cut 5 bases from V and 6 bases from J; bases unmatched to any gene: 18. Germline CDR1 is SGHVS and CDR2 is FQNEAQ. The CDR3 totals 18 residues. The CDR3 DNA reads TGTGCCAGCAGCGGTAGGGTCCTAGCGGGGGGCCCAGACGGCGAGCAGTACTTC. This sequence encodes CASSGRVLAGGPDGEQYF.

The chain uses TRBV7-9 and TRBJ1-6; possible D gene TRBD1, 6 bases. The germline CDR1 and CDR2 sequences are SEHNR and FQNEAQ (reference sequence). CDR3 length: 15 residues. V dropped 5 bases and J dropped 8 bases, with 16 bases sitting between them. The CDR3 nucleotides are TGTGCCAGCAGCCCATCATGGGGGGCGTATTCACCCCTCCACTTT. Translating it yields CASSPSWGAYSPLHF.